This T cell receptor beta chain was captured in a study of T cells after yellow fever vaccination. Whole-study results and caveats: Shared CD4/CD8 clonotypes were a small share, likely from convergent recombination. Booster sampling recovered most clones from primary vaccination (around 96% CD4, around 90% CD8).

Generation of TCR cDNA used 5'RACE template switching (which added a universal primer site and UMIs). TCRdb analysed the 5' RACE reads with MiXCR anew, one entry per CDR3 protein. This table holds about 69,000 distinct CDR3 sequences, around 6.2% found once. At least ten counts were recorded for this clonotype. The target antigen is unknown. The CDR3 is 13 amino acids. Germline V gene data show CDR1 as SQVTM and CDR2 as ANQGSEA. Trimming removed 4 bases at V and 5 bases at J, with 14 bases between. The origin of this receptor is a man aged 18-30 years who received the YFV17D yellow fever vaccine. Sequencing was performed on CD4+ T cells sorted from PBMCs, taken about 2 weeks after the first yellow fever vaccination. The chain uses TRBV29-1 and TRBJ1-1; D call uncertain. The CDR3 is CSVVPGIGTEAFF. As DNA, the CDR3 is TGCAGCGTTGTTCCGGGGATCGGGACTGAAGCTTTCTTT.